One and the same sample provided the 5 T cell receptor beta chains below, sequenced in a study of CD8 T cells in ankylosing spondylitis. Using its own MiXCR run on the 5' RACE reads, TCRdb lists one record per CDR3 protein. The data contain roughly 240,000 distinct CDR3 sequences, 8.2% of them singletons. The material sequenced was blood, either unsorted or a sorted T cell fraction (not recorded which). Every receptor here comes from a female donor with ankylosing spondylitis or in good health (not recorded which).

This clonotype occurred many times. The CDR3 spells CSARSLDGAGQYF. In DNA, the CDR3 is TGCAGTGCTAGATCCTTGGATGGCGCGGGACAGTACTTC. J is TRBJ2-4 and V is TRBV20-1, with D tentatively TRBD2 (6 bases). The V gene's germline CDR1 is DFQATT and CDR2 SNEGSKA (reference sequence). The V and J ends lost 2 bases and 13 bases respectively, with 18 bases between them. The CDR3 totals 13 residues.

This clonotype has a handful of counts. The rearrangement joins TRBV5-6 to TRBJ2-1; no clear D gene. Germline values: CDR1 SGHDT, CDR2 YYEEEE. Trimming pared 3 bases from V and 9 bases from J, leaving 7 bases between. There are 11 residues in the CDR3. CDR3 bases: TGTGCCAGCAGCTCCCTTACTGAGCAGTTCTTC. The encoded protein is CASSSLTEQFF.

In this sample, this clonotype turned up a few times. The rearrangement joins TRBV11-2 to TRBJ2-1, with TRBD2 matching over 9 bases. The V gene's germline CDR1 is SGHAT and CDR2 FQNNGV. J gave up 6 bases and V 9 bases, and 9 bases lay outside the gene matches. The CDR3 has 14 amino acids. The CDR3 reads CASQSLAGANEQFF. In DNA, the CDR3 is TGTGCCAGTCAGAGTTTAGCGGGGGCCAATGAGCAGTTCTTC.

This clonotype came up many times. This rearrangement joins TRBV6-2 or TRBV6-3 to TRBJ2-1; D is tentatively TRBD1 or TRBD2 (5 bases each). Looked up from germline, CDR1 is MNHEY and CDR2 is SVGEGT. The CDR3 is 15 amino acids. The V and J ends lost 1 base and 9 bases respectively, with 16 bases between them. CDR3 loop: CASSYWGRTAVEQFF. The CDR3, as DNA: TGTGCCAGCAGTTACTGGGGACGCACCGCCGTTGAGCAGTTCTTC.

With regard to this clonotype: A clone one base away is much larger, so this may be a read error. Given the absence of the conserved phenylalanine or tryptophan at the CDR3 end, a read error is likely. The CDR3 bases are TGTGCCAGCACTCGGGGGAGGCTCACTGAAGCTTTCTAT. Amino acids: CASTRGRLTEAFY. The chain has TRBV12-3 or TRBV12-4 and TRBJ1-1; D might be TRBD1 (5 bases). CDR3 length equals 13 residues. Trimming left V 7 bases short and J 4 bases short, with 13 bases between.